The 30 T cell receptor beta chains presented below share a single source sample, sequenced in a study of STAT5B mutations in CD4+ large granular lymphocyte leukemia. Using immunoSEQ multiplex PCR, the repertoire was profiled, and TCRdb retains in-frame clones only, with some absent. Here the sample spans about 33,000 clones, roughly 80% being singletons. Sequencing input: CD4+ T cells from blood buffy coats. The origin of the receptors is a human donor in good health.

The DNA of the CDR3 is TGTGCCAGCAGCTTTGCTGGGGAAGCCGAGCAGTTCTTC. Amino acid sequence: CASSFAGEAEQFF. The rearrangement joins TRBV7-2 to TRBJ2-1, with D uncertain. The ends were cut back, 3 bases at V and 10 bases at J, with 13 bases in the middle. Germline values: CDR1 SGHTA, CDR2 FQGNSA. This CDR3 region has 13 residues.

The V call is TRBV7-2, the J call TRBJ2-7; maybe TRBD2 (6 bases). The CDR3 covers 15 residues. The V end lost 5 bases, the J end lost 0 bases, and 14 bases lay between the germline ends. Germline V gene sequence: CDR1 SGHTA, CDR2 FQGNSA. CDR3 protein: CASSVPGTGSYEQYF. CDR3 coding DNA: TGTGCCAGCAGCGTGCCCGGGACTGGCTCCTACGAGCAGTACTTC.

The CDR3 sequence: CASSQPGQGRTGELFF. The CDR3 coding sequence is TGTGCCAGCAGCCAACCGGGACAGGGGCGGACCGGGGAGCTGTTTTTT. The rearrangement links TRBV4-2 to TRBJ2-2; 10 bases line up with TRBD1. V was pared by 2 bases and J by 5 bases, with 5 bases of the junction left unmatched. This CDR3 comprises 16 residues. In germline, CDR1 is LGHNA, CDR2 YNFKEQ.

The rearrangement uses TRBV30 and TRBJ2-5; 12 bases align to TRBD2. Germline trimming cut 0 bases from V and 4 bases from J; bases unmatched to any gene: 9. This CDR3 spans 17 amino acids. The germline gives CDR1 GTSNPN, CDR2 SVGIG (reference sequence). The CDR3 is CAWSVFGLAGGSETQYF. CDR3 nucleotides: TGTGCCTGGAGTGTATTTGGCCTAGCGGGAGGGTCAGAGACCCAGTACTTC.

The chain combines TRBV7-9 with TRBJ2-1; D assignment may be TRBD1 or TRBD2 (6 bases each). The ends were cut back, 0 bases at V and 7 bases at J, with 10 bases in the middle. CDR3 size: 14 residues. The germline CDR1 and CDR2 sequences are SEHNR and FQNEAQ (reference sequence). In nucleotides, the CDR3 is TGTGCCAGCAGCTTAGCCGGGGGCGCGAATGAGCAGTTCTTC. Amino acids: CASSLAGGANEQFF.

The rearrangement links TRBV15 to TRBJ2-2, with D possibly being TRBD2 (6 bases). Germline V gene data show CDR1 as LNHNV and CDR2 as YYDKDF (reference sequence). V was shortened by 0 bases and J by 6 bases, with 11 bases between the two germline ends. The CDR3 is 15 amino acids. The CDR3 region has the DNA TGTGCCACCAGCAGAGAGTTCCTAGCGTCCGGGGAGCTGTTTTTT. This sequence encodes CATSREFLASGELFF.

This rearrangement joins TRBV7-3 to TRBJ2-1, with 9 bases that match TRBD2. This CDR3 has 15 amino acids. Per germline, CDR1 SGHTA and CDR2 FQGTGA. Germline trimming cut 4 bases from V and 9 bases from J; bases unmatched to any gene: 10. DNA of the CDR3: TGTGCCAGCAGCTATAGCGGGAGCTCTTCTGGTGAGCAGTTCTTC. Amino acid sequence: CASSYSGSSSGEQFF.

This clone has a single count. This chain joins TRBV10-3 and TRBJ1-1; TRBD1 matches at 7 bases. V shed 3 bases, J shed 4 bases, and the junction held 11 bases outside the gene matches. Germline V CDR1 and CDR2: ENHRY, SYGVKD. This CDR3 has 16 amino acids. CDR3 sequence: CAISDLTRQGGTEAFF. In DNA, the CDR3 is TGTGCCATCAGTGATCTTACCCGACAGGGCGGCACTGAAGCTTTCTTT.

This clone occurred a few times. This sequence joins TRBV2 and TRBJ2-1; TRBD2 agrees at 9 bases. The germline CDR1 and CDR2 sequences are SNHLY and FYNNEI. This CDR3 spans 14 amino acids. V dropped 11 bases and J dropped 4; count of bases not matched to a gene: 9. CDR3 nucleotides: TGTGCCGCACGAGCGGGAGGATGGTACAATGAGCAGTTCTTC. Translated: CAARAGGWYNEQFF.

The gene calls are TRBV19 and TRBJ1-2; D unclear. The V end lost 5 bases, the J end lost 4 bases, and 11 bases lay between the germline ends. Per the germline V gene, CDR1 is LNHDA and CDR2 is SQIVND (reference sequence). CDR3 length: 13 residues. CDR3: CASSEDAGYGYTF. The CDR3 DNA reads as TGTGCCAGTAGTGAGGACGCAGGCTATGGCTACACCTTC.

The chain carries TRBV6-5 and TRBJ2-5; tentative D call: TRBD1 (7 bases). The CDR3 sequence is 13 residues long. Trimming pared 6 bases from V and 4 bases from J, leaving 12 bases between. Germline V CDR1 and CDR2: MNHEY, SVGAGI. CDR3 sequence reads: CASRFQGGETQYF. The CDR3 region has the DNA TGTGCCAGCAGGTTCCAGGGGGGAGAGACCCAGTACTTC.

This sequence joins TRBV5-6 and TRBJ1-2; D might be TRBD1 (5 bases). Trimming pared 4 bases from V and 4 bases from J, leaving 8 bases between. Germline CDR1 SGHDT, CDR2 YYEEEE. The CDR3 loop spans 12 amino acids. The CDR3 coding sequence is TGTGCCAGCAGCGCGGACACCTATGGCTACACCTTC. Encoded protein: CASSADTYGYTF. Based on the CDR3 plus reference TRBV5-6 and TRBJ1-2, the full variable domain is DAGVTQSPTHLIKTRGQQVTLRCSPKSGHDTVSWYQQALGQGPQFIFQYYEEEERQRGNFPDRFSGHQFPNYSSELNVNALLLGDSALYLCASSADTYGYTFGSGTRLTVV.

V usage is TRBV7-2 and J usage is TRBJ2-6; D gene uncertain. V shed 4 bases and J shed 2 bases, with 21 bases lying between them. Germline V lookup: CDR1 SGHTA, CDR2 FQGNSA. CDR3 size: 19 residues. The CDR3 nucleotides read TGTGCCAGCAGCTCTACTACCCGGGCCTACCAAGCTGGGGCCAACGTCCTGACTTTC. This codes for CASSSTTRAYQAGANVLTF.

V and J are TRBV4-2 and TRBJ2-5; tentative D call: TRBD1 (6 bases). Germline V gene data show CDR1 as LGHNA and CDR2 as YNFKEQ. This CDR3 has 17 residues. V lost 1 base and J 2 bases, leaving 17 bases between the germline ends. The CDR3 reads CASSQGGGLDRQETQYF. The DNA of the CDR3 is TGTGCCAGCAGCCAAGGAGGTGGCCTGGACAGACAAGAGACCCAGTACTTC.

CDR3: CASSPLGRGRGFTGELFF. DNA of the CDR3: TGTGCCAGCAGCCCACTGGGTCGCGGGAGAGGGTTCACCGGGGAGCTGTTTTTT. This rearrangement joins TRBV7-6 to TRBJ2-2, with 7 positions matching TRBD2. Trimming cost V 5 bases and J 4 bases; bases outside gene matches: 16. The CDR3 loop spans 18 amino acids. Germline assignment: CDR1 SGHVS and CDR2 FNYEAQ.

The rearrangement uses TRBV18 and TRBJ1-3; a possible D gene is TRBD1 (5 bases). Trimming removed 5 bases at V and 9 bases at J, with 14 bases between. The CDR3 spans 13 residues. Germline values: CDR1 KGHSH, CDR2 LQKENI. The CDR3: CASSSLDRSTIYF. The CDR3 DNA reads TGTGCCAGCTCATCCCTTGACAGAAGCACCATATATTTT.

This chain connects TRBV5-1 to TRBJ1-2; possibly TRBD1 for D (5 bases). The CDR3 runs to 18 residues. V lost 1 base to trimming and J lost 4 bases, with 23 bases between them. The V gene's germline CDR1 is SGHRS and CDR2 YFSETQ. CDR3 sequence reads: CASSLRQASRGRLYGYTF. For the CDR3, the DNA is TGCGCCAGCAGCTTGAGGCAGGCATCCCGGGGCCGTCTCTATGGCTACACCTTC.

This chain joins TRBV10-2 and TRBJ2-3; possibly TRBD2 for D (6 bases). Looked up from germline, CDR1 is WSHSY and CDR2 is SAAADI. V lost 2 bases to trimming and J lost 1 base, with 10 bases between them. CDR3 length equals 15 residues. CDR3 in DNA: TGCGCCAGCAGTGAGCCGGGAGTGGGCACAGATACGCAGTATTTT. This sequence encodes CASSEPGVGTDTQYF.

This clone has a single count. The chain is built from TRBV2 and TRBJ2-7; D is perhaps TRBD1 (5 bases). CDR1 SNHLY and CDR2 FYNNEI come from the germline V gene. V was pared by 7 bases and J by 0 bases, with 10 bases between. The CDR3 is 13 amino acids. The DNA for the CDR3 is TGTGCCAGCAACAGGCGACTCTCCTACGAGCAGTACTTC. Translation: CASNRRLSYEQYF.

This chain connects TRBV19 to TRBJ1-3; unclear D gene. Per germline, CDR1 LNHDA and CDR2 SQIVND (reference sequence). The CDR3 totals 14 residues. Deletions cut 9 bases from V and 3 bases from J, with 15 bases between. The CDR3 protein is CASRARAGGNTIYF. The CDR3 DNA reads TGTGCCAGCCGTGCCAGAGCCGGTGGAAACACCATATATTTT.

Comments on this clone: The identical CDR3 is also encoded by other nucleotide sequences in the sample. The chain couples TRBV5-1 to TRBJ2-7, with TRBD2 matching over 7 bases. CDR1 and CDR2 (germline): SGHRS, YFSETQ. The V gene end was trimmed by 2 bases and the J gene end by 5 bases; junction bases not matched to a gene: 7. The CDR3 has 14 amino acids. The CDR3 is CASSLMLAGDEQYF. The CDR3 bases are TGCGCCAGCAGCTTAATGCTGGCGGGAGACGAGCAGTACTTC.

The chain is built from TRBV7-8 and TRBJ2-7; TRBD1 agrees at 7 bases. CDR3 size: 12 residues. V shed 4 bases and J 9 bases; nucleotides not matched to a gene: 6. The germline gives CDR1 SGHVS, CDR2 FQNEAQ. CDR3: CASSSRQGAQYF. The CDR3 coding sequence is TGTGCCAGCAGCTCAAGACAGGGAGCGCAGTACTTC.

J is TRBJ2-1 and V is TRBV28; no clear D. The germline CDR1 and CDR2 sequences are MDHEN and SYDVKM. Trimming cost V 6 bases and J 0 bases, with 3 bases left between them. CDR3 length equals 12 residues. CDR3: CASRLSYNEQFF. CDR3 DNA sequence: TGTGCCAGCAGACTCTCCTACAATGAGCAGTTCTTC.

This chain links TRBV6-1 with TRBJ2-7; D is possibly TRBD1 (6 bases). Germline CDR1 is MNHNS and CDR2 is SASEGT. There are 14 residues in the CDR3. V shed 3 bases and J shed 3 bases, with 12 bases lying between them. The CDR3 sequence is CASSEGRGSYEQYF. The CDR3 bases are TGTGCCAGCAGTGAGGGTAGGGGGAGCTACGAGCAGTACTTC.

CDR3: CASRAPTQRKGYTF. The CDR3, as DNA: TGTGCCAGCAGGGCTCCGACTCAAAGGAAAGGCTACACCTTC. V gene TRBV27 combines with J gene TRBJ1-2, with D unresolved. The CDR3 extends over 14 amino acids. CDR1 is MNHEY, CDR2 SMNVEV, per germline (reference sequence). V lost 6 bases and J 8 bases, leaving 19 bases between the germline ends.

V and J are TRBV28 and TRBJ1-1, with 10 bases lining up with TRBD1. Germline CDR1 reads MDHEN; CDR2 reads SYDVKM. The CDR3 is 12 amino acids. V lost 5 bases to trimming and J lost 6 bases; unmatched junction nucleotides: 0. The CDR3 here is CASSGQGAEAFF. DNA of the CDR3: TGTGCCAGCAGTGGACAGGGGGCTGAAGCTTTCTTT.

V and J are TRBV4-1 and TRBJ2-1, with unresolved D. V lost 1 base and J lost 0, with 7 bases in between. The CDR3 is 15 residues long. CDR1 and CDR2 from the germline V gene are MGHRA and YSYEKL. The CDR3 sequence: CASSQVGPSYNEQFF. CDR3 coding DNA: TGCGCCAGCAGCCAAGTCGGTCCCTCCTACAATGAGCAGTTCTTC.

The chain recombines TRBV29-1 with TRBJ2-1, with D unclear. Trimming shortened V by 7 bases and J by 7 bases, and 11 bases separated the two germline ends. The CDR3 length is 11 residues. Germline V gene lookup returns CDR1 SQVTM and CDR2 ANQGSEA. CDR3: CSGAAGNEQFF. The DNA for the CDR3 is TGCAGCGGGGCAGCTGGGAATGAGCAGTTCTTC.

This chain connects TRBV2 to TRBJ2-1, with D tentatively TRBD2 (6 bases). This CDR3 is built from 13 residues. Trimming pared 5 bases from V and 5 bases from J, leaving 10 bases between. From germline, CDR1 is SNHLY and CDR2 FYNNEI. Here the CDR3 reads CASSRENHNEQFF. The CDR3 DNA is TGTGCCAGCAGTCGGGAGAACCACAATGAGCAGTTCTTC.

The chain has TRBV10-1 and TRBJ1-1; unclear D gene. Between the trimmed V and J ends, which lost 0 bases and 1 base, there was a span of 12 bases. The CDR3 loop spans 16 amino acids. Germline V lookup: CDR1 WNHNN, CDR2 SYGVQD (reference sequence). CDR3 sequence (DNA): TGCGCCAGCAGTGAGTCGACTCGTCCGGGGAACACTGAAGCTTTCTTT. Translated, it gives CASSESTRPGNTEAFF.